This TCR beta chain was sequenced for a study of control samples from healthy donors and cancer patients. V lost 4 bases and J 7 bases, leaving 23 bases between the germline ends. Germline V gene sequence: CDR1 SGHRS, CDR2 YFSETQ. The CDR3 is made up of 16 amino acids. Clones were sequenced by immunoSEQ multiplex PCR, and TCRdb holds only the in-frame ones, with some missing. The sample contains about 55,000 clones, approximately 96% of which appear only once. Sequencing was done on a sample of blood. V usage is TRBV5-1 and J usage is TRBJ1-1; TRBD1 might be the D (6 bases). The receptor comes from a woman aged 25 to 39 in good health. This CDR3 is CASSEAPQGTVGEAFF. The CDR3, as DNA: TGCGCCAGCAGCGAAGCGCCGCAGGGGACTGTCGGTGAAGCTTTCTTT.